The clone carrying this TCR beta chain was recorded at least ten times. It was at first hyperthyroidism diagnosis, before any ophthalmopathy symptoms, that the blood sample was taken. This record belongs to a study of T cells in Graves' hyperthyroidism and ophthalmopathy. This CDR3 spans 13 amino acids. Germline values: CDR1 SGDLS, CDR2 YYNGEE. The junction had 1 base not matched to a gene; V was cut back by 3 bases and J by 3 bases. Amplification of TCR beta CDR3 regions was performed using RNA transcripts as template. Carried out on the TCR CDR3, a first-round RT-PCR used the HTBI primer set. TCRdb used MiXCR to reprocess the multiplex PCR reads, holding one entry per CDR3 protein. The sample carries 250,000 to 300,000 distinct CDR3 sequences, about an eighth recorded once.

Sequencing was carried out using blood. The V call is TRBV9, the J call TRBJ1-2, with 8 positions matching TRBD1. The sequence was collected from a woman aged 25 to 39 with Graves' hyperthyroidism that later progressed to Graves' ophthalmopathy. The CDR3 spells CASSGGQDYGYTF. In DNA form, the CDR3 reads TGTGCCAGCAGCGGGGGACAGGACTATGGCTACACCTTC.